This T cell receptor (beta chain) was sequenced in a study of blood T cell repertoires in COVID-19. Between the trimmed V and J ends, which lost 3 bases and 5 bases, there was a span of 16 bases. The length of the CDR3 is 14 residues. Germline CDR1 GTSNPN, CDR2 SVGIG (reference sequence). TCRdb's copy holds only in-frame clones and misses some; the assay was immunoSEQ multiplex PCR. The data contain about 260,000 clones, 84% of them singletons. The rearrangement joins TRBV30 to TRBJ1-2; D unclear. Material: peripheral blood. This clonotype was obtained from a woman between 35 and 50 years old who had recovered from COVID-19. The CDR3: CAWRDGAHSYGYTF. The CDR3 bases are TGTGCCTGGAGAGACGGAGCTCACTCGTATGGCTACACCTTC.